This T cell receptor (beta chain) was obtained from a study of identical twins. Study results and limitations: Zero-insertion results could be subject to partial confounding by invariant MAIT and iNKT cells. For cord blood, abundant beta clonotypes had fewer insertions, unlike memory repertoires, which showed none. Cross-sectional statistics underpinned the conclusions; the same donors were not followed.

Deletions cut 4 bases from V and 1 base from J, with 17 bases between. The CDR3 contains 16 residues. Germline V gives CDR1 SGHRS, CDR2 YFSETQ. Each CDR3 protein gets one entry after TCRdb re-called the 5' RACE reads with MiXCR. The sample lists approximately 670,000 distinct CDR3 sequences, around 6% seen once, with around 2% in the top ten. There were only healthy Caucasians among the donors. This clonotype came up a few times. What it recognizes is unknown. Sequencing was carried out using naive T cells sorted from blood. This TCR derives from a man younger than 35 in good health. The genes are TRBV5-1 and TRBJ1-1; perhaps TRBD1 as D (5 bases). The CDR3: CASSGWGGVGNTEAFF. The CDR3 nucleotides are TGCGCCAGCAGCGGCTGGGGAGGGGTGGGGAACACTGAAGCTTTCTTT.